The 25 T cell receptor beta chains below all came from one sample that was sequenced in a study of shared clonotypes between healthy human individuals. Only CD45RO-negative cells positively selected for CCR7 counted as naive CD8 cells, so terminally differentiated effector memory CD45RA+ cells were excluded. The assay was immunoSEQ multiplex PCR, and TCRdb's table has in-frame clones only and misses some. The sample records just over 2,000,000 clones, just under 95% being singletons. Material: naive CD8+ T cells sorted from blood. The receptors stem from a man aged 18 to 29 in good health.

V is TRBV9 and J is TRBJ1-1; 7 bases map to TRBD1. The CDR3 totals 16 residues. V trimming: 4 bases; J trimming: 1 base; junction bases outside the gene matches: 10. The germline gives CDR1 SGDLS, CDR2 YYNGEE. The CDR3 loop is CASSNNPGQPNTEAFF. The CDR3 nucleotides read TGTGCCAGCAGCAATAATCCGGGACAGCCGAACACTGAAGCTTTCTTT.

Only one count was recorded for this clone. The chain is built from TRBV5-4 and TRBJ1-2, with TRBD1 matching over 9 bases. This CDR3 has 16 amino acids. The trim removed 3 bases at V and 4 bases at J, leaving 10 bases unmatched. Germline V CDR1 and CDR2: SGHNT, YYREEE (reference sequence). The CDR3 DNA reads as TGTGCCAGCAGCTCCCGGACAGGGGACTCTACCTATGGCTACACCTTC. This encodes CASSSRTGDSTYGYTF. Full variable domain (outside the CDR3, taken from reference TRBV5-4 and TRBJ1-2): ETGVTQSPTHLIKTRGQQVTLRCSSQSGHNTVSWYQQALGQGPQFIFQYYREEENGRGNFPPRFSGLQFPNYSSELNVNALELDDSALYLCASSSRTGDSTYGYTFGSGTRLTVV.

The genes are TRBV28 and TRBJ2-3, with D tentatively TRBD2 (5 bases). The CDR3 has 15 residues. The germline gives CDR1 MDHEN, CDR2 SYDVKM. V was clipped by 1 base and J by 0 bases, with 8 bases between them. The DNA for the CDR3 is TGTGCCAGCAGTTTATTAGCGATTAGCACAGATACGCAGTATTTT. Its protein product is CASSLLAISTDTQYF.

CDR3 protein: CAWTEGLAGGLSNTGELFF. In DNA, the CDR3 is TGTGCCTGGACTGAAGGACTAGCGGGGGGCCTCTCGAACACCGGGGAGCTGTTTTTT. This rearrangement joins TRBV30 to TRBJ2-2; TRBD2 matches 14 bases. V gave up 4 bases and J gave up 0 bases; unmatched junction bases: 10. Germline CDR1 reads GTSNPN; CDR2 reads SVGIG (reference sequence). The CDR3 loop spans 19 amino acids.

The chain links TRBV6-6 to TRBJ2-5; D possibly corresponds to TRBD2 (6 bases). Germline V lookup: CDR1 MNHNY, CDR2 SVGAGI (reference sequence). CDR3 size: 15 residues. The V and J ends lost 8 bases and 4 bases respectively, with 20 bases between them. CDR3 loop: CASFASATGGETQYF. The CDR3 DNA reads TGTGCCAGCTTTGCTAGCGCAACGGGCGGAGAGACCCAGTACTTC.

Regarding this clone: The same CDR3 also results from other DNA sequences found in this sample. The chain recombines TRBV9 with TRBJ1-1; TRBD1 matches 8 bases. The CDR3 has 13 amino acids. Germline trimming cut 5 bases from V and 4 bases from J; bases unmatched to any gene: 4. Germline CDR1 and CDR2: SGDLS and YYNGEE. CDR3 sequence reads: CASSPTGGTEAFF. The CDR3, as DNA: TGTGCCAGCAGTCCCACAGGGGGCACTGAAGCTTTCTTT. The full variable domain, its missing parts supplied by reference TRBV9 and TRBJ1-1, is DSGVTQTPKHLITATGQRVTLRCSPRSGDLSVYWYQQSLDQGLQFLIQYYNGEERAKGNILERFSAQQFPDLHSELNLSSLELGDSALYFCASSPTGGTEAFFGQGTRLTVV.

The rearrangement links TRBV4-1 to TRBJ2-7; 10 positions agree with TRBD2. The CDR3 spans 17 residues. Germline lookup yields CDR1 MGHRA and CDR2 YSYEKL. Trimming took 0 bases from V and 3 from J; bases not matched to a gene: 8. CDR3 coding DNA: TGCGCCAGCAGCCAAGATCCCCCTAGCGGGGGTTACTACGAGCAGTACTTC. This translates into CASSQDPPSGGYYEQYF.

The CDR3 nucleotides are TGTGCCAGCAGGACAGGTGGTAATCACGAGCAGTACTTC. Translation gives CASRTGGNHEQYF. J is TRBJ2-7 and V is TRBV27; maybe TRBD1 (6 bases). This CDR3 spans 13 amino acids. CDR1 MNHEY and CDR2 SMNVEV come from the germline V gene (reference sequence). V lost 6 bases, J lost 5 bases, and 14 bases lay in between.

Notes on this clone: The same CDR3 arises from other DNA sequences in this sample as well. This sequence joins TRBV6-5 and TRBJ1-1, with D hard to call. This CDR3 region has 16 residues. With 0 bases removed from V and 1 base from J, the gap between germline ends came to 12 bases. Germline V gene sequence: CDR1 MNHEY, CDR2 SVGAGI. The CDR3 DNA is TGTGCCAGCAGTTACTCGGAAGTCGGGCCGAACACTGAAGCTTTCTTT. It translates to CASSYSEVGPNTEAFF.

V is TRBV6-5 and J is TRBJ1-2, with D unclear. Germline CDR1 MNHEY, CDR2 SVGAGI. The CDR3 contains 13 residues. The V and J ends lost 5 bases and 10 bases respectively, with 17 bases between them. For the CDR3, the DNA is TGTGCCAGCAGTATGAGCTTAACTATGGCCTACACCTTC. Its translation is CASSMSLTMAYTF.

The V and J genes are TRBV10-2 and TRBJ1-1; D is undetermined. The CDR3 spans 16 residues. Germline lookup yields CDR1 WSHSY and CDR2 SAAADI. Trimming left V 0 bases short and J 3 bases short, with 14 bases between. This CDR3 reads CASSESWPVGHTEAFF. The CDR3 region has the DNA TGCGCCAGCAGTGAGTCTTGGCCGGTCGGGCACACTGAAGCTTTCTTT.

The rearrangement uses TRBV6-5 and TRBJ2-7; 7 bases agree with TRBD1. The length of the CDR3 is 14 residues. Germline loops: CDR1 MNHEY, CDR2 SVGAGI. The V and J ends lost 4 bases and 4 bases, in that order; junction bases with no gene match: 7. The CDR3 region has the DNA TGTGCCAGCAGTTCGACAGGGTTTTTTTACGAGCAGTACTTC. It translates to CASSSTGFFYEQYF.

This clone was recorded once. The chain joins TRBV7-3 to TRBJ1-6; 7 bases agree with TRBD1. From germline, CDR1 is SGHTA and CDR2 FQGTGA. The trim removed 5 bases at V and 12 bases at J, leaving 10 bases unmatched. This CDR3 contains 14 residues. CDR3 nucleotides: TGTGCCAGCAGCGACCCCACCAACAGGGGACCCCTCCACTTT. Its translation: CASSDPTNRGPLHF.

The V and J genes are TRBV7-9 and TRBJ2-1, with unresolved D. Looked up from germline, CDR1 is SEHNR and CDR2 is FQNEAQ (reference sequence). With 5 bases removed from V and 4 bases from J, the gap between germline ends came to 9 bases. This CDR3 contains 13 residues. CDR3 in DNA: TGTGCCAGCAGCCCGGTGGGGTACAATGAGCAGTTCTTC. Translating gives CASSPVGYNEQFF.

The rearrangement links TRBV4-3 to TRBJ1-5, with a possible D match to TRBD1 (6 bases). V was trimmed by 0 bases and J by 5 bases, leaving 11 bases between them. The CDR3 consists of 15 residues. The germline CDR1 and CDR2 sequences are LGHNA and YSLEER. CDR3 in amino acids: CASSQDPGVDQPQHF. CDR3 nucleotide sequence: TGCGCCAGCAGCCAAGATCCAGGGGTTGATCAGCCCCAGCATTTT.

This chain links TRBV5-1 with TRBJ2-6; no definite D call. Deletions cut 3 bases from V and 2 bases from J, with 9 bases between. This CDR3 is built from 15 residues. In germline, CDR1 is SGHRS, CDR2 YFSETQ. CDR3 sequence: CASSYRTAGANVLTF. The CDR3 coding sequence is TGCGCCAGCAGCTATAGAACGGCTGGGGCCAACGTCCTGACTTTC.

The gene calls are TRBV4-1 and TRBJ2-7, with a tentative D call TRBD1 (5 bases). This CDR3 region has 14 residues. Trimming pared 2 bases from V and 1 base from J, leaving 9 bases between. Germline CDR1 MGHRA, CDR2 YSYEKL. CDR3 coding DNA: TGCGCCAGCAGCCAATGGACACAATCCTACGAGCAGTACTTC. Its translation: CASSQWTQSYEQYF.

The gene calls are TRBV4-1 and TRBJ2-1, with D hard to call. The CDR3 is 15 residues long. Germline V CDR1 and CDR2: MGHRA, YSYEKL. The V and J ends lost 0 bases and 6 bases respectively, with 12 bases between them. The DNA for the CDR3 is TGCGCCAGCAGCCAAGACGAGACGAGTCGCAATGAGCAGTTCTTC. It codes for CASSQDETSRNEQFF.

The CDR3 region has the DNA TGTGCCAGCAGCTTGGACGGGAGTAGGTCCTACAATGAGCAGTTCTTC. Protein product: CASSLDGSRSYNEQFF. This chain uses TRBV5-6 with TRBJ2-1; tentatively, D is TRBD2 (6 bases). Trimming stripped 0 bases from V and 1 base from J, with 11 bases between. The CDR3 extends over 16 amino acids. CDR1 SGHDT and CDR2 YYEEEE come from the germline V gene.

The gene calls are TRBV5-1 and TRBJ2-1, with TRBD1 identical over 10 bases. V dropped 7 bases and J dropped 5; count of bases not matched to a gene: 3. The CDR3 sequence is 13 residues long. CDR1 and CDR2 from the germline V gene are SGHRS and YFSETQ. Here the CDR3 DNA reads TGCGCCAGCGGACAGGGGGTCGACAATGAGCAGTTCTTC. As protein: CASGQGVDNEQFF.

This clone was counted a single time. Other nucleotide sequences in the sample specify the same CDR3. The V gene is TRBV27, the J gene TRBJ2-7; 7 positions agree with TRBD1. The trim removed 5 bases at V and 7 bases at J, leaving 5 bases unmatched. Germline V gene sequence: CDR1 MNHEY, CDR2 SMNVEV (reference sequence). The CDR3 has 12 residues. CDR3 sequence: CASSLPGGEQYF. CDR3 coding DNA: TGTGCCAGCAGTCTTCCAGGGGGTGAGCAGTACTTC.

The gene calls are TRBV5-4 and TRBJ2-5; 8 nucleotides line up with TRBD1. This CDR3 comprises 15 residues. Trimming at V came to 0 bases and at J to 5 bases, leaving 6 bases not matched to a gene. Germline V gene lookup returns CDR1 SGHNT and CDR2 YYREEE (reference sequence). CDR3 bases: TGTGCCAGCAGCTTGGGGGCAGGGGGCTGGGAGACCCAGTACTTC. It specifies CASSLGAGGWETQYF.

The chain recombines TRBV29-1 with TRBJ2-7; 7 bases align to TRBD1. The trim removed 2 bases at V and 3 bases at J, leaving 7 bases unmatched. CDR1 is SQVTM, CDR2 ANQGSEA, per germline. The CDR3 spans 14 residues. As DNA, the CDR3 is TGCAGCGTTGAATGGGGGACAGCCGGCTACGAGCAGTACTTC. Protein sequence: CSVEWGTAGYEQYF.

J is TRBJ1-3 and V is TRBV7-8; 10 bases align to TRBD1. Germline-derived CDR1 and CDR2 are SGHVS and FQNEAQ. Trimming removed 4 bases from V and 0 bases from J; junction bases left unmatched: 6. There are 17 residues in the CDR3. The CDR3 region is CASSSGTGASSGNTIYF. The CDR3 coding sequence is TGTGCCAGCAGCTCCGGGACAGGGGCGAGCTCTGGAAACACCATATATTTT.

The chain recombines TRBV14 with TRBJ2-3; D unresolved. The CDR3 is 15 residues long. The V end lost 4 bases, the J end lost 0 bases, and 11 bases lay between the germline ends. Germline values: CDR1 SGHDN, CDR2 FVKESK. CDR3 bases: TGTGCCAGCAGCCTTTTAGAAGAAAGCACAGATACGCAGTATTTT. Translated, it gives CASSLLEESTDTQYF. The full variable domain, its missing parts supplied by reference TRBV14 and TRBJ2-3, is EAGVTQFPSHSVIEKGQTVTLRCDPISGHDNLYWYRRVMGKEIKFLLHFVKESKQDESGMPNNRFLAERTGGTYSTLKVQPAELEDSGVYFCASSLLEESTDTQYFGPGTRLTVL.